Below, 15 T cell receptor beta chains from the same sample are listed, as sequenced in a study of cytomegalovirus exposure and HLA in healthy donors. Amplification used 60 Vbeta primers and 13 Jbeta primers. The method was immunoSEQ multiplex PCR; TCRdb's version includes in-frame clones alone and lacks a portion of them. The sample gives roughly 140,000 clones, 80% of which show up once; approximately 6.3% is in the top ten. Input material: PBMCs. All receptors come from a man in his forties in good health and CMV-seropositive.

The chain employs TRBV27 and TRBJ2-7; D may be TRBD2 (7 bases). The ends were cut back, 7 bases at V and 3 bases at J, with 22 bases in the middle. Per germline, CDR1 MNHEY and CDR2 SMNVEV (reference sequence). The CDR3 totals 16 residues. As DNA, the CDR3 is TGTGCCAGCACCATTGCCGGGGGCGGGGGCAACTACGAGCAGTACTTC. This translates into CASTIAGGGGNYEQYF.

A note on this clone: This same CDR3 is encoded by further DNA sequences in the sample. The chain is built from TRBV5-1 and TRBJ2-2; tentatively, D is TRBD1 (7 bases). Germline V gives CDR1 SGHRS, CDR2 YFSETQ. The length of the CDR3 is 15 residues. The V gene lost 0 bases and the J gene lost 4 bases, with 10 bases spanning the gap. CDR3 protein: CASSLGQGGTGELFF. CDR3 DNA: TGCGCCAGCAGCTTGGGGCAGGGGGGCACCGGGGAGCTGTTTTTT.

The chain has TRBV5-1 and TRBJ1-1; 7 nucleotides match TRBD1. The germline V gene encodes CDR1 SGHRS and CDR2 YFSETQ. The CDR3 has 15 residues. The trim removed 4 bases at V and 0 bases at J, leaving 6 bases unmatched. The CDR3 sequence is CASSPEQGMNTEAFF. The CDR3, as DNA: TGCGCCAGCAGCCCGGAACAGGGGATGAACACTGAAGCTTTCTTT. Drawing the rest from reference TRBV5-1 and TRBJ1-1, the complete variable domain is KAGVTQTPRYLIKTRGQQVTLSCSPISGHRSVSWYQQTPGQGLQFLFEYFSETQRNKGNFPGRFSGRQFSNSRSEMNVSTLELGDSALYLCASSPEQGMNTEAFFGQGTRLTVV.

The CDR3 region has the DNA TGTGCCAGCAGTTACGAGGGAACGGTGAATTCACCCCTCCACTTT. It specifies CASSYEGTVNSPLHF. This chain uses TRBV6-5 with TRBJ1-6; D unclear. This CDR3 comprises 15 residues. The germline V gene encodes CDR1 MNHEY and CDR2 SVGAGI. V lost 2 bases and J lost 7, with 12 bases in between.

The genes are TRBV2 and TRBJ2-2, with 12 bases lining up with TRBD2. The junction had 7 bases not matched to a gene; V was cut back by 10 bases and J by 7 bases. The germline gives CDR1 SNHLY, CDR2 FYNNEI. The CDR3 totals 14 residues. The CDR3 DNA is TGTGCCACCCTGACTAGCGGGAGTCTCGGGGAGCTGTTTTTT. Its protein product is CATLTSGSLGELFF. The variable domain in full, with the rest retrieved from reference TRBV2 and TRBJ2-2, is EPEVTQTPSHQVTQMGQEVILRCVPISNHLYFYWYRQILGQKVEFLVSFYNNEISEKSEIFDDQFSVERPDGSNFTLKIRSTKLEDSAMYFCATLTSGSLGELFFGEGSRLTVL.

This clone has only one observation. This chain joins TRBV19 and TRBJ2-7; 9 nucleotides agree with TRBD2. J gave up 0 bases and V 4 bases, and 7 bases lay outside the gene matches. Per the germline V gene, CDR1 is LNHDA and CDR2 is SQIVND (reference sequence). This CDR3 is built from 16 residues. CDR3 in DNA: TGTGCCAGTAGTAGCGGGACTAGCCGAGACTCCTACGAGCAGTACTTC. This encodes CASSSGTSRDSYEQYF. Looking up the rest from reference TRBV19 and TRBJ2-7 gives the full variable domain: DGGITQSPKYLFRKEGQNVTLSCEQNLNHDAMYWYRQDPGQGLRLIYYSQIVNDFQKGDIAEGYSVSREKKESFPLTVTSAQKNPTAFYLCASSSGTSRDSYEQYFGPGTRLTVT.

This clone was observed a few times. The same CDR3 also results from other DNA sequences found in this sample. The chain links TRBV7-2 to TRBJ2-7; D perhaps matches TRBD1 (6 bases). Germline CDR1 and CDR2: SGHTA and FQGNSA. The CDR3 length is 14 residues. V shed 1 base and J shed 0 bases, with 7 bases lying between them. CDR3 sequence reads: CASSLDRDSYEQYF. The CDR3 region has the DNA TGTGCCAGCAGCTTAGACAGGGACTCCTACGAGCAGTACTTC. The full variable domain, completed using reference TRBV7-2 and TRBJ2-7, is GAGVSQSPSNKVTEKGKDVELRCDPISGHTALYWYRQSLGQGLEFLIYFQGNSAPDKSGLPSDRFSAERTGGSVSTLTIQRTQQEDSAVYLCASSLDRDSYEQYFGPGTRLTVT.

The chain recombines TRBV9 with TRBJ2-1; 9 nucleotides match TRBD2. CDR1 is SGDLS and CDR2 is YYNGEE in the germline V gene. This CDR3 contains 15 residues. Losses at the gene ends were 0 bases for V and 5 bases for J; bases not matched to a gene: 3. This CDR3 reads CASSVEVAGDNEQFF. CDR3 bases: TGTGCCAGCAGCGTAGAGGTAGCGGGAGACAATGAGCAGTTCTTC.

The V and J genes are TRBV2 and TRBJ2-3; 11 bases are a match to TRBD2. Germline loops: CDR1 SNHLY, CDR2 FYNNEI. The CDR3 consists of 15 residues. With 6 bases clipped from V and 4 bases from J, the junction kept 6 bases outside the gene matches. In nucleotides, the CDR3 is TGTGCCAGCAGAAGAACTAGCGGGAGCGCAGATACGCAGTATTTT. This sequence encodes CASRRTSGSADTQYF.

The chain joins TRBV9 to TRBJ2-2, with 9 positions matching TRBD1. Trimming removed 4 bases from V and 6 bases from J; junction bases left unmatched: 13. Germline V lookup: CDR1 SGDLS, CDR2 YYNGEE. This CDR3 spans 17 amino acids. As DNA, the CDR3 is TGTGCCAGCAGCCCCCTCCCGGGACAGGGTAAAGCCGGGGAGCTGTTTTTT. It translates to CASSPLPGQGKAGELFF.

The chain joins TRBV4-1 to TRBJ2-3, with a possible D match to TRBD1 (6 bases). The CDR3 is made up of 15 amino acids. Trimming pared 0 bases from V and 4 bases from J, leaving 11 bases between. The V gene's germline CDR1 is MGHRA and CDR2 YSYEKL. CDR3 region: CASSQDLQGADTQYF. In nucleotides, the CDR3 is TGCGCCAGCAGCCAAGATCTACAGGGCGCAGATACGCAGTATTTT.

This clone was counted once. The rearrangement links TRBV6-1 to TRBJ1-1, with TRBD1 matching 7 bases. The CDR3 length is 13 residues. Germline V gives CDR1 MNHNS, CDR2 SASEGT. With 10 bases clipped from V and 5 bases from J, the junction kept 10 bases outside the gene matches. The chain's CDR3 is CATIRQGRTEAFF. The CDR3 nucleotides are TGTGCCACCATCAGACAGGGTAGAACTGAAGCTTTCTTT.

The chain is built from TRBV6-5 and TRBJ1-5; 8 bases fit TRBD1. This CDR3 is built from 15 residues. V gave up 5 bases and J gave up 4 bases; unmatched junction bases: 7. Germline lookup yields CDR1 MNHEY and CDR2 SVGAGI. This CDR3 reads CASSPDRGENQPQHF. DNA of the CDR3: TGTGCCAGCAGTCCAGACAGGGGCGAAAATCAGCCCCAGCATTTT.

The gene calls are TRBV29-1 and TRBJ2-2, with unresolved D. The CDR3 extends over 13 amino acids. Germline assignment: CDR1 SQVTM and CDR2 ANQGSEA. Trimming took off 8 bases at V and 5 bases at J, with 15 bases between the two ends. The chain's CDR3 is CSFKRSATGELFF. Written as DNA, the CDR3 is TGCAGCTTTAAAAGGAGTGCTACCGGGGAGCTGTTTTTT.

As to this clone: Mismatch with germline at one junction end may stem from a read error. The V call is TRBV25-1, the J call TRBJ2-3; 7 bases align to TRBD1. Germline CDR1 and CDR2: MGHDK and SYGVNS. This CDR3 is built from 16 residues. The CDR3 coding sequence is TGTGCCAGCAGTAAATATGAGGGGACAGGCACAGATACGCAGTATTTT. The encoded protein is CASSKYEGTGTDTQYF.